This record concerns one T cell receptor (beta chain) sequence. The data derive from a study of beta chain features in type 1 diabetes. As for the study in general: Sorted cell examination encompassed 100 million to 110 million cells across all samples.

The CDR3 length is 15 residues. CDR1 and CDR2 from the germline V gene are MDHEN and SYDVKM. Between the trimmed V and J ends, which lost 4 bases and 7 bases, there was a span of 17 bases. cDNA synthesis used the whole RNA isolate, giving expressed TCRB sequences. The repertoire was sequenced with immunoSEQ multiplex PCR; TCRdb's copy has only in-frame clones and lacks some. This table has hundreds of thousands of clones, 15% to 17% appearing once. This sequence joins TRBV28 and TRBJ2-1; D is ambiguous. This clonotype originated in a man younger than 35 in good health. The source material was naive CD4+ T cells from blood. The DNA for the CDR3 is TGTGCCAGCAGTTCCCCCGGGTCTAACTGGAATGAGCAGTTCTTC. Amino acids: CASSSPGSNWNEQFF.